Sequencing of this T cell receptor beta chain was carried out in a study of PD-1 blockade in classical Hodgkin lymphoma. Notes on this clone: Its matching antigen is unknown.

V lost 5 bases and J 0 bases, leaving 22 bases between the germline ends. The V gene's germline CDR1 is MNHEY and CDR2 SMNVEV (reference sequence). The CDR3 runs to 18 residues. The time point here: cycle 4 day 1 (C4D1), after less than 7 weeks of nivolumab. In every patient, relapse followed autologous stem cell transplantation, while exposure to brentuximab vedotin differed. Study-wide results and caveats: A reduction in baseline TCR diversity was reportedly seen in newly diagnosed patients relative to healthy donors.

The protocol was immunoSEQ multiplex PCR, while the TCRdb copy is restricted to in-frame clones and leaves out a portion. The table includes 46,000 or so clones, more than 70% detected once. The rearrangement uses TRBV27 and TRBJ1-1; the D gene is possibly TRBD1 (5 bases). This specimen was peripheral blood mononuclear cells (PBMCs), taken before the fourth cycle of nivolumab. This receptor was identified in a human donor with classical Hodgkin lymphoma. This CDR3 is CASSPDGYGGGLNTEAFF. The CDR3, as DNA: TGTGCCAGCAGTCCCGATGGCTATGGTGGGGGGTTGAACACTGAAGCTTTCTTT.